The 26 T cell receptor beta chains listed next were all sequenced from one sample in a study of T cell responses to AZD1222 COVID-19 vaccine. TCRdb's copy holds only in-frame clones and misses some; the assay was immunoSEQ multiplex PCR. The sample consists of 97,000 or so clones, 85% to 90% of them appearing once. Specimen: peripheral blood, collected on day 0 of AZD1222 vaccination. Receptors originate from an adult in good health.

A single count supports this clone. This chain joins TRBV28 and TRBJ1-5, with TRBD1 matching 10 bases. The V gene end was trimmed by 1 base and the J gene end by 7 bases; junction bases not matched to a gene: 7. The CDR3 loop spans 16 amino acids. The germline gives CDR1 MDHEN, CDR2 SYDVKM. The CDR3 is CASSLSGQGLKQPQHF. As DNA, the CDR3 is TGTGCCAGCAGTTTATCGGGACAGGGGTTAAAGCAGCCCCAGCATTTT. The full variable domain, with the rest looked up from reference TRBV28 and TRBJ1-5, is DVKVTQSSRYLVKRTGEKVFLECVQDMDHENMFWYRQDPGLGLRLIYFSYDVKMKEKGDIPEGYSVSREKKERFSLILESASTNQTSMYLCASSLSGQGLKQPQHFGDGTRLSIL.

This clone was observed a single time. The rearrangement joins TRBV5-6 to TRBJ1-3; D gene ambiguous. V was trimmed by 5 bases and J by 0 bases, leaving 9 bases between them. The CDR3 has 14 amino acids. Germline CDR1 reads SGHDT; CDR2 reads YYEEEE. The CDR3 coding sequence is TGTGCCAGCAGGGCAGAAAACTCTGGAAACACCATATATTTT. Translation gives CASRAENSGNTIYF.

This chain links TRBV14 with TRBJ2-3; D possibly matches TRBD1 or TRBD2 (5 bases each). The CDR3 covers 15 residues. The germline V gene encodes CDR1 SGHDN and CDR2 FVKESK. V was shortened by 1 base and J by 1 base, with 9 bases between the two germline ends. The DNA for the CDR3 is TGTGCCAGCAGCCAAGCTTGGGACGGCACAGATACGCAGTATTTT. The encoded protein is CASSQAWDGTDTQYF. The full variable domain, in which reference TRBV14 and TRBJ2-3 provide the parts outside the CDR3, is EAGVTQFPSHSVIEKGQTVTLRCDPISGHDNLYWYRRVMGKEIKFLLHFVKESKQDESGMPNNRFLAERTGGTYSTLKVQPAELEDSGVYFCASSQAWDGTDTQYFGPGTRLTVL.

The rearrangement joins TRBV7-2 to TRBJ2-7; 7 bases agree with TRBD2. The germline V gene has CDR1 SGHTA and CDR2 FQGNSA. The ends lost 1 base at V and 3 bases at J; junction bases unmatched: 6. This CDR3 contains 15 residues. CDR3 residues: CASSLVAGDFYEQYF. CDR3 nucleotide sequence: TGTGCCAGCAGCTTAGTCGCGGGGGACTTCTACGAGCAGTACTTC.

Worth noting for this clone: At one of its ends the junction is not consistent with the germline gene, which may arise from a read error. The chain links TRBV7-7 to TRBJ2-5; no firm D call. The CDR3 runs to 15 residues. CDR1 and CDR2 (germline): SSHAT, FNYEAQ (reference sequence). The CDR3 region has the DNA TGTGCTAGCAGCTTACAAGTTGGGGTGGCCGGGACCCAGTACTTC. Translating it yields CASSLQVGVAGTQYF.

The chain couples TRBV28 to TRBJ2-7, with TRBD1 matching 7 bases. Looked up from germline, CDR1 is MDHEN and CDR2 is SYDVKM. V lost 2 bases, J lost 4 bases, and 2 bases stayed unmatched. The CDR3 is 13 amino acids. CDR3 sequence reads: CASSLLGQYEQYF. The CDR3 bases are TGTGCCAGCAGTTTACTGGGACAGTACGAGCAGTACTTC.

V gene TRBV4-2 combines with J gene TRBJ1-1; no firm D call. Trimming removed 5 bases from V and 0 bases from J, with 7 bases in between. This CDR3 contains 13 residues. CDR1 LGHNA and CDR2 YNFKEQ come from the germline V gene. The CDR3 DNA reads as TGTGCCAGCAGCTTAAGCCTGAACACTGAAGCTTTCTTT. Translating it yields CASSLSLNTEAFF.

This chain links TRBV6-5 with TRBJ1-4; 7 nucleotides match TRBD1. The V gene's germline CDR1 is MNHEY and CDR2 SVGAGI. V shed 0 bases, J shed 3 bases, and the junction held 4 bases outside the gene matches. The CDR3 totals 16 residues. CDR3 bases: TGTGCCAGCAGTTACTCGAGAGGGGGCCCTAATGAAAAACTGTTTTTT. Translated, it gives CASSYSRGGPNEKLFF.

The V gene is TRBV2, the J gene TRBJ1-5, with D possibly being TRBD1 (5 bases). This CDR3 contains 14 residues. V dropped 4 bases and J dropped 3 bases, with 10 bases sitting between them. Looked up from germline, CDR1 is SNHLY and CDR2 is FYNNEI. CDR3 DNA: TGTGCCAGCAGTGTAGTCAGGGACAATCAGCCCCAGCATTTT. This gives the protein CASSVVRDNQPQHF.

This clone was observed a single time. The J gene is TRBJ2-2, the V gene TRBV6-5; D may be TRBD1 (6 bases). The CDR3 covers 15 residues. Germline CDR1 and CDR2: MNHEY and SVGAGI. V was shortened by 4 bases and J by 5 bases, with 14 bases between the two germline ends. CDR3 in amino acids: CASSSSGARTGELFF. CDR3 in DNA: TGTGCCAGCAGTTCCTCAGGGGCTCGGACCGGGGAGCTGTTTTTT.

This chain links TRBV6-2 or TRBV6-3 with TRBJ1-1; D is unresolved. Germline-derived CDR1 and CDR2 are MNHEY and SVGEGT. The CDR3 has 16 residues. V lost 2 bases, J lost 10 bases, and 23 bases lay in between. CDR3 residues: CASSYGSLPAPVGAFF. The CDR3 bases are TGTGCCAGCAGTTACGGGTCGCTTCCGGCCCCGGTGGGAGCTTTCTTT.

This clone was picked up one time. The chain couples TRBV4-1 to TRBJ2-7; D uncertain. CDR3 length equals 13 residues. Germline V CDR1 and CDR2: MGHRA, YSYEKL. The V end was cut by 0 bases, the J end by 3 bases, with 6 bases between. CDR3 bases: TGCGCCAGCAGCCAAGAGAACTTCTACGAGCAGTACTTC. Translating gives CASSQENFYEQYF.

V gene TRBV15 combines with J gene TRBJ2-3, with TRBD1 as a possible D gene (6 bases). The V and J ends lost 2 bases and 3 bases respectively, with 21 bases between them. Per the germline V gene, CDR1 is LNHNV and CDR2 is YYDKDF (reference sequence). The CDR3 covers 18 residues. CDR3 DNA: TGTGCCACCAGCAGACCTCCCGGCGGCTGGGGGCGAACAGATACGCAGTATTTT. Its protein product is CATSRPPGGWGRTDTQYF.

The V gene is TRBV2, the J gene TRBJ2-5; TRBD1 matches at 8 bases. Germline CDR1 and CDR2: SNHLY and FYNNEI. V was clipped by 6 bases and J by 2 bases; unmatched bases: 11. The length of the CDR3 is 16 residues. CDR3 sequence reads: CASRTPDRVVQETQYF. The CDR3 coding sequence is TGTGCCAGCAGGACCCCGGACAGGGTGGTACAAGAGACCCAGTACTTC.

The rearrangement uses TRBV29-1 and TRBJ2-3; 9 nucleotides match TRBD2. There are 14 residues in the CDR3. Germline assignment: CDR1 SQVTM and CDR2 ANQGSEA. V was pared by 1 base and J by 1 base, with 0 bases of the junction left unmatched. DNA of the CDR3: TGCAGCGTTGAAGGGACTAGCGGCACAGATACGCAGTATTTT. Its protein is CSVEGTSGTDTQYF.

The chain is built from TRBV5-1 and TRBJ2-2, with TRBD1 matching 10 bases. The V segment lost 0 bases and the J segment 6 bases; nucleotides outside the gene matches: 2. CDR3 size: 15 residues. The germline V gene has CDR1 SGHRS and CDR2 YFSETQ. The CDR3 protein is CASSLGTGGSGELFF. The CDR3 bases are TGCGCCAGCAGCTTGGGGACAGGGGGATCCGGGGAGCTGTTTTTT. Together with reference TRBV5-1 and TRBJ2-2, the CDR3 gives the full variable domain: KAGVTQTPRYLIKTRGQQVTLSCSPISGHRSVSWYQQTPGQGLQFLFEYFSETQRNKGNFPGRFSGRQFSNSRSEMNVSTLELGDSALYLCASSLGTGGSGELFFGEGSRLTVL.

The chain couples TRBV19 to TRBJ1-1; D not certain. The germline V and J ends were trimmed by 2 bases and 4 bases, with 8 bases remaining between them. The germline V gene encodes CDR1 LNHDA and CDR2 SQIVND (reference sequence). This CDR3 contains 13 residues. The DNA of the CDR3 is TGTGCCAGTAGTATAAAGACCCGCACTGAAGCTTTCTTT. This codes for CASSIKTRTEAFF.

CDR3 coding DNA: TGCGCCAGCAGCCCTTCAGGAGGGGGGAACATTCAGTACTTC. Its protein product is CASSPSGGGNIQYF. The chain is built from TRBV4-3 and TRBJ2-4, with D perhaps given as TRBD1 or TRBD2 (6 bases each). This CDR3 is 14 amino acids long. The V gene's germline CDR1 is LGHNA and CDR2 YSLEER. V was pared by 4 bases and J by 7 bases, with 14 bases between.

The chain recombines TRBV19 with TRBJ2-2; 11 bases match TRBD1. Germline V gene sequence: CDR1 LNHDA, CDR2 SQIVND (reference sequence). V was pared by 2 bases and J by 3 bases, with 5 bases of the junction left unmatched. The CDR3 has 17 amino acids. The CDR3: CASSIPGTGGDTGELFF. The CDR3 region has the DNA TGTGCCAGTAGTATACCGGGGACAGGGGGAGACACCGGGGAGCTGTTTTTT.

V gene TRBV7-3 combines with J gene TRBJ2-1; 11 positions match TRBD2. Germline assignment: CDR1 SGHTA and CDR2 FQGTGA. Trimming took 1 base from V and 1 from J; bases not matched to a gene: 6. This CDR3 comprises 18 residues. The CDR3 region has the DNA TGTGCCAGCAGCTTAAGGCGTCTAGCGGGGGGTTCCTACAATGAGCAGTTCTTC. Encoded protein: CASSLRRLAGGSYNEQFF.

The chain has TRBV5-4 and TRBJ1-2; D not certain. V was trimmed by 4 bases and J by 3 bases, leaving 13 bases between them. This CDR3 has 14 residues. From germline, CDR1 is SGHNT and CDR2 YYREEE (reference sequence). This CDR3 reads CASSPEREDYGYTF. The CDR3 DNA reads as TGTGCCAGCAGCCCGGAACGGGAGGACTATGGCTACACCTTC.

The gene calls are TRBV19 and TRBJ2-7; possibly TRBD1 for D (6 bases). V was clipped by 5 bases and J by 0 bases, with 23 bases between them. Germline lookup yields CDR1 LNHDA and CDR2 SQIVND (reference sequence). CDR3 length: 18 residues. CDR3 DNA: TGTGCCAGTAGTTCGGAGACCTCCACAGGGCCCAGCTCCTACGAGCAGTACTTC. Amino acids: CASSSETSTGPSSYEQYF.

Points on this clone: Distinct nucleotide sequences in the sample also encode this CDR3. The rearrangement uses TRBV7-2 and TRBJ1-2; weak D call: TRBD1 (6 bases). This CDR3 is 12 amino acids long. Germline V gene data show CDR1 as SGHTA and CDR2 as FQGNSA. V lost 5 bases and J 5 bases, leaving 9 bases between the germline ends. The chain's CDR3 is CASSEQGYGYTF. The CDR3 DNA is TGTGCCAGCAGCGAACAGGGTTATGGCTACACCTTC.

The gene calls are TRBV19 and TRBJ1-1; D is possibly TRBD1 (5 bases). Trimming cost V 1 base and J 1 base, with 13 bases left between them. Looked up from germline, CDR1 is LNHDA and CDR2 is SQIVND (reference sequence). This CDR3 spans 16 amino acids. The CDR3 coding sequence is TGTGCCAGTAGTATAGGTTTGGGACGGGAGAACACTGAAGCTTTCTTT. This codes for CASSIGLGRENTEAFF. Using reference TRBV19 and TRBJ1-1 for the parts outside the CDR3, the full variable domain is DGGITQSPKYLFRKEGQNVTLSCEQNLNHDAMYWYRQDPGQGLRLIYYSQIVNDFQKGDIAEGYSVSREKKESFPLTVTSAQKNPTAFYLCASSIGLGRENTEAFFGQGTRLTVV.

The V gene is TRBV6-4, the J gene TRBJ2-1, with D tentatively TRBD2 (5 bases). The V end was cut by 3 bases, the J end by 7 bases, with 16 bases between. CDR1 and CDR2 from the germline V gene are MRHNA and SNTAGT. This CDR3 contains 15 residues. The CDR3, as DNA: TGTGCCAGCAGTGAAAGTGCTAGCCCCCCGAATGAGCAGTTCTTC. The encoded protein is CASSESASPPNEQFF.

The CDR3 DNA is TGTGCCAGCTCACCTGATATCGGGGGAGGAACCTACGAGCAGTACTTC. It specifies CASSPDIGGGTYEQYF. This chain links TRBV18 with TRBJ2-7; D is perhaps TRBD2 (6 bases). The CDR3 totals 16 residues. Germline CDR1 KGHSH, CDR2 LQKENI. Between the trimmed V and J ends, which lost 3 bases and 2 bases, there was a span of 17 bases.